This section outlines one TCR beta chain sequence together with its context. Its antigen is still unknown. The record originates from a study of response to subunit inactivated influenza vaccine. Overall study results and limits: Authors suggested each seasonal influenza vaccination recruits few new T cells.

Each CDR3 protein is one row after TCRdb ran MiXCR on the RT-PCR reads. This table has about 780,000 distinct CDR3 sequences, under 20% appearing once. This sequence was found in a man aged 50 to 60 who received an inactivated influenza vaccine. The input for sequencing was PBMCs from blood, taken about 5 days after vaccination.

In DNA form, the CDR3 reads TGTGCCAGCAGCCGAAGCGGGAGTCGAACCGGGGAGCTGTTTTTT. Its translation is CASSRSGSRTGELFF. The chain combines TRBV5-6 with TRBJ2-2; TRBD2 matches at 8 bases. V shed 4 bases and J 5 bases; nucleotides not matched to a gene: 7. CDR1 and CDR2 (germline): SGHDT, YYEEEE. CDR3 size: 15 residues.